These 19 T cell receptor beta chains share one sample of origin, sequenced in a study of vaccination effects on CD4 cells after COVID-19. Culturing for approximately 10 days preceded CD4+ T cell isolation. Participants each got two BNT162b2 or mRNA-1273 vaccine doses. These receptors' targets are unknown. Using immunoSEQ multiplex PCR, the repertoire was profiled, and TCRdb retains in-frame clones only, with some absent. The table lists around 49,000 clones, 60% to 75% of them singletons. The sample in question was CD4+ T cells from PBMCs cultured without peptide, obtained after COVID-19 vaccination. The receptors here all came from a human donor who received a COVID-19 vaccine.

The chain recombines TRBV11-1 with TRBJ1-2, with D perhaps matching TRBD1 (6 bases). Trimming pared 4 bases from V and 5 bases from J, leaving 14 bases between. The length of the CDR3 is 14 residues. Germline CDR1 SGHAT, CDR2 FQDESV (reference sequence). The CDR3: CASSSGTTTYGYTF. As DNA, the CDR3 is TGTGCCAGCAGCTCCGGGACAACCACATATGGCTACACCTTC.

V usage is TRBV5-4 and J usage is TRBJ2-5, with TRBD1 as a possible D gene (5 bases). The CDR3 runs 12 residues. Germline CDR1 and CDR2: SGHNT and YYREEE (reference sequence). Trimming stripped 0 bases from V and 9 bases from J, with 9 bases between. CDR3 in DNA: TGTGCCAGCAGCTTGGACTCCAGGGCCCAGTACTTC. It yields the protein CASSLDSRAQYF.

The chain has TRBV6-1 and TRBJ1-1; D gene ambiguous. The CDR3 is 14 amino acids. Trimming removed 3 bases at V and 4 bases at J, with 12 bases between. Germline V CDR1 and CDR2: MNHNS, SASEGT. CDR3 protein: CASSEADPPTEAFF. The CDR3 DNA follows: TGTGCCAGCAGTGAGGCGGATCCCCCCACTGAAGCTTTCTTT.

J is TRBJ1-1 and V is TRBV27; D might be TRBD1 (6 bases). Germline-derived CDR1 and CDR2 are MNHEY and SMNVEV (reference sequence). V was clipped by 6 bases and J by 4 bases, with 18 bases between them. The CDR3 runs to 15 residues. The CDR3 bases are TGTGCCAGCAGACTAACAGGGTCTACCGGCACTGAAGCTTTCTTT. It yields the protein CASRLTGSTGTEAFF.

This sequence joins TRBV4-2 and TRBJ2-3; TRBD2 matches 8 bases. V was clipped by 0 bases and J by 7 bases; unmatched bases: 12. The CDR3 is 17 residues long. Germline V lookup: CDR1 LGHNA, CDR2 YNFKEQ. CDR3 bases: TGTGCCAGCAGCCAAGAGATCCTAGCGGGTTACGGGTATACGCAGTATTTT. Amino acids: CASSQEILAGYGYTQYF.

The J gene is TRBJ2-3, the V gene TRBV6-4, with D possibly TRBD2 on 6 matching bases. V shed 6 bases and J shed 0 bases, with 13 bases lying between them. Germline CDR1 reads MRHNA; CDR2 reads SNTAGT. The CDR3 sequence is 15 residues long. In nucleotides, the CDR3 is TGTGCCAGCAGACCTCTAGCGATTAGCACAGATACGCAGTATTTT. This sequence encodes CASRPLAISTDTQYF.

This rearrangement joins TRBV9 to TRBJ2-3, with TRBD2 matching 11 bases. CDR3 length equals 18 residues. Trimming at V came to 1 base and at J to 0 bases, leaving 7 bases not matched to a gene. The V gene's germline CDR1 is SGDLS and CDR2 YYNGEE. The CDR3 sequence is CASSVSTSGGSSTDTQYF. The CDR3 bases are TGTGCCAGCAGCGTAAGTACTAGCGGGGGATCTAGCACAGATACGCAGTATTTT.

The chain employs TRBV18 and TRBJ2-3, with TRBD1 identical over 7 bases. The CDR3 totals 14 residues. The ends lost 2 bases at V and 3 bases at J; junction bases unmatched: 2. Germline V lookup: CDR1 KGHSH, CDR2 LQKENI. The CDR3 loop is CASSPFRGTDTQYF. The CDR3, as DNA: TGTGCCAGCTCACCATTCAGGGGGACAGATACGCAGTATTTT.

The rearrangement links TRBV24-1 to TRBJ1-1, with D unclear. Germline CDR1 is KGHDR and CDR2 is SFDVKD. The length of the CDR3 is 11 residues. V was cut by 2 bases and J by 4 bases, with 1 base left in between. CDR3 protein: CATSDSTEAFF. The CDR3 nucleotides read TGTGCCACCAGTGATTCCACTGAAGCTTTCTTT.

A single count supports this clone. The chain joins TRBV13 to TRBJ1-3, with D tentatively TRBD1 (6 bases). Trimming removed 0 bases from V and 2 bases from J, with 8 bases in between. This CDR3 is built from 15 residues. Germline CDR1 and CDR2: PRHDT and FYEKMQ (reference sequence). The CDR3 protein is CASSLGAGAGNTIYF. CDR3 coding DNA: TGTGCCAGCAGCTTAGGGGCAGGGGCTGGAAACACCATATATTTT.

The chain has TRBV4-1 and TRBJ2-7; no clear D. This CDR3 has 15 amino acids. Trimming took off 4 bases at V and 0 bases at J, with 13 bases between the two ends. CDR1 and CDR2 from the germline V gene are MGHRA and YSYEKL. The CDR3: CASSPSNSRSYEQYF. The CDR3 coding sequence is TGCGCCAGCAGCCCCAGCAACTCACGCTCCTACGAGCAGTACTTC.

CDR3 nucleotides: TGTGCCAGCAGCCATTGGACAGGGACTGGAAACACCATATATTTT. As protein: CASSHWTGTGNTIYF. The chain joins TRBV3-1 (or the pseudogene TRBV3-2) to TRBJ1-3, with TRBD1 matching over 8 bases. Germline CDR1 LGHDT, CDR2 YNNKEL (reference sequence). The CDR3 spans 15 residues. V was pared by 3 bases and J by 2 bases, with 3 bases of the junction left unmatched.

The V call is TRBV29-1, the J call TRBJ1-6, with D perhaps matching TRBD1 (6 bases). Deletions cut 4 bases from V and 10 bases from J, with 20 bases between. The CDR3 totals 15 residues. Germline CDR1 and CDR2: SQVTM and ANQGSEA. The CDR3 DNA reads TGCAGCGTTGGGGGGCGAAGGGGCCATGGGTCACCCCTCCACTTT. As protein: CSVGGRRGHGSPLHF.

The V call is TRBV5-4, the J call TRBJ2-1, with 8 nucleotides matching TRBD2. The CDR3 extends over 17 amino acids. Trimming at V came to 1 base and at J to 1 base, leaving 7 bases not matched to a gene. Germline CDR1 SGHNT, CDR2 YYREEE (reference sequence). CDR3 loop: CASSLFGGGRSYNEQFF. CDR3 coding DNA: TGTGCCAGCAGCTTGTTCGGGGGCGGGAGGTCCTACAATGAGCAGTTCTTC. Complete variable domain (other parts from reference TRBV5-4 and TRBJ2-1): ETGVTQSPTHLIKTRGQQVTLRCSSQSGHNTVSWYQQALGQGPQFIFQYYREEENGRGNFPPRFSGLQFPNYSSELNVNALELDDSALYLCASSLFGGGRSYNEQFFGPGTRLTVL.

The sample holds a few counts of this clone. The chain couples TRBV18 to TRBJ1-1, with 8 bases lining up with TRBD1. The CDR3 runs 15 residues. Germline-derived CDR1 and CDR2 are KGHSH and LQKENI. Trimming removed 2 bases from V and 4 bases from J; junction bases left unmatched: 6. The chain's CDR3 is CASSPNTGGSTEAFF. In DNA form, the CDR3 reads TGTGCCAGCTCACCAAATACAGGGGGGAGCACTGAAGCTTTCTTT. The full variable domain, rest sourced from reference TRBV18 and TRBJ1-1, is NAGVMQNPRHLVRRRGQEARLRCSPMKGHSHVYWYRQLPEEGLKFMVYLQKENIIDESGMPKERFSAEFPKEGPSILRIQQVVRGDSAAYFCASSPNTGGSTEAFFGQGTRLTVV.

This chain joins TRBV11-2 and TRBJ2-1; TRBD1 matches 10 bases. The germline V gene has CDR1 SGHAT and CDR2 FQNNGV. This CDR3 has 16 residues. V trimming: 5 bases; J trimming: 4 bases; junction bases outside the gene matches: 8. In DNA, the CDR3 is TGTGCCAGCAGCCCCCGACAGGGGGCGTCTTACAATGAGCAGTTCTTC. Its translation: CASSPRQGASYNEQFF. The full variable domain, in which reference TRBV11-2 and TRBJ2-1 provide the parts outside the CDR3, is EAGVAQSPRYKIIEKRQSVAFWCNPISGHATLYWYQQILGQGPKLLIQFQNNGVVDDSQLPKDRFSAERLKGVDSTLKIQPAKLEDSAVYLCASSPRQGASYNEQFFGPGTRLTVL.

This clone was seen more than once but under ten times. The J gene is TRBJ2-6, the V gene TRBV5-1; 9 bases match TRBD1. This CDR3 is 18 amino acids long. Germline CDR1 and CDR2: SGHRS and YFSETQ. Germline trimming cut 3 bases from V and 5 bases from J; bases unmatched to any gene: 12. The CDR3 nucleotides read TGCGCCAGCAGCTGGAAAACAGGGGGCGGTTTTAGGGCCAACGTCCTGACTTTC. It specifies CASSWKTGGGFRANVLTF.

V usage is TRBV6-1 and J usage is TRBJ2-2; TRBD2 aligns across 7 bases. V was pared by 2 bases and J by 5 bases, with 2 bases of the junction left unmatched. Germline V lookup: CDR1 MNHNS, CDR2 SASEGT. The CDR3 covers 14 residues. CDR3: CASSELAETGELFF. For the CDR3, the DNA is TGTGCCAGCAGTGAACTAGCGGAGACCGGGGAGCTGTTTTTT.

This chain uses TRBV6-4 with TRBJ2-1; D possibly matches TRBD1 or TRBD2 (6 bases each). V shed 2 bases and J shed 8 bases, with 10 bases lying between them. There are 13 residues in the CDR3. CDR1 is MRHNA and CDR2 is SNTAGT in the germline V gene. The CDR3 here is CASSDRGVDEQFF. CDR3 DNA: TGTGCCAGCAGTGACAGGGGGGTCGATGAGCAGTTCTTC.